One T cell receptor (beta chain) is described in this entry. Its antigen is unknown. Base qualities are not provided; no much larger clone lies one nucleotide away. The data were taken from a study of graft-versus-host responses after intestinal transplantation (dated by TCRdb to the early 2020s). About the study as a whole: Multivisceral, liver-intestinal, or isolated intestinal transplants were received by the recipients. All recipients received anti-thymocyte globulin induction followed by maintenance tacrolimus and steroids for about three years. After intestinal transplantation, graft-versus-host and host-versus-graft alloreactive T cell clones in the graft, circulation and bone marrow were tracked using bulk TCR-beta CDR3 sequencing. To identify alloreactive clones, pre-transplant mixed lymphocyte reaction products were sequenced and compared with unstimulated pre-transplant donor and recipient T cells. A cohort of 24 intestinal transplant recipients, including one retransplant, was enrolled, and a few patients lacking pretransplant specimens were excluded. A peak of at least 4% donor T cells among recipient peripheral blood mononuclear cells was the definition used for donor T cell macrochimerism. Instead of going to the commercial service, samples from three later patients were sequenced in-house on an Illumina MiSeq and processed with MiXCR.

The paper's findings and limits, for the study overall: In patients with donor T cell macrochimerism, the allografts had high GvH to HvG T cell clonal ratios. Peak levels of circulating GvH clones were associated with declines in HvG clones early after transplant. Conclusions were limited by the relatively low number and heterogeneity of intestinal transplant patients. GvH clones were found in recipient bone marrow, and some of the GvH clones appeared earlier in ileal mucosa or blood, which is consistent with an intestinal mucosal origin.

The library was produced with the immunoSEQ multiplex PCR assay. In most patients, genomic DNA was isolated using the Qiagen DNeasy Blood and Tissue Kit and sent frozen to Adaptive Biotechnologies for TCR sequencing. High-throughput TCR-beta CDR3 sequencing of genomic DNA from most patients was performed by Adaptive Biotechnologies. Per the authors' processing: Adaptive's ImmunoSEQ software supplied the TCR sequencing data for 15 to 20 patients, while MiXCR and VDJtools were used to process a few other patients. To correct CD4 versus CD8 sorting errors, any sequence found in both subsets at a frequency ratio below 5:1 was removed. Because the origin of CDR3 nucleotide sequences shared between donor and recipient could not be assigned, those sequences were removed. To be classed as alloreactive, a clone needed at least 2-fold expansion over unstimulated cells and a minimum CFSE-low frequency of 0.002% (template counts) or 0.001% (read counts). A clone was considered mappable if detected in the sequenced pre-transplant spleen, lymph node, or MLR CFSE-low populations of the donor or recipient. Cumulative frequency of alloreactive clones was calculated as a percentage of all sequences weighted by copy number. TCRdb retrieved this table from immuneACCESS and kept in-frame rearrangements only. Not all clones are present; in checked studies, unresolved V genes account for under half, and no reason is known for the remainder. Clone size and the V and J calls come from that table; the DNA yielded D and trimming. This sample holds around 90,000 clones; around 93% were observed only once. The ten largest clones add up to about 0.073% of the sample.

According to the study, the label for this sample's time point signals: cells obtained before transplantation from donor or recipient. CD3+CD4+ and CD3+CD8+ populations were FACS-sorted from unstimulated pre-transplant donor and recipient cells taken from spleen or lymph nodes. The CDR3, from cysteine to phenylalanine, totals 14 residues. Left in the record is the CDR3 DNA by itself, 42 bases read in frame from the first base. The V end loses 4 bases and the J end loses 4 bases, and a stretch of 14 bases separates them. The germline V gene (reference sequence) sets CDR1 to MNHEY and CDR2 to SMNVEV. The origin of this receptor is a human donor who was the organ donor for an intestinal transplant. The rearrangement combines TRBV27 with TRBJ2-7; 7 matching bases give a weak D call of TRBD1. The source was unstimulated CD8+ T cells sorted from spleen or lymph node cells, collected before transplant. DNA sequence: TGTGCCAGCAGTTATACAGGGGACTCTTACGAGCAGTACTTC. This translates into CASSYTGDSYEQYF.